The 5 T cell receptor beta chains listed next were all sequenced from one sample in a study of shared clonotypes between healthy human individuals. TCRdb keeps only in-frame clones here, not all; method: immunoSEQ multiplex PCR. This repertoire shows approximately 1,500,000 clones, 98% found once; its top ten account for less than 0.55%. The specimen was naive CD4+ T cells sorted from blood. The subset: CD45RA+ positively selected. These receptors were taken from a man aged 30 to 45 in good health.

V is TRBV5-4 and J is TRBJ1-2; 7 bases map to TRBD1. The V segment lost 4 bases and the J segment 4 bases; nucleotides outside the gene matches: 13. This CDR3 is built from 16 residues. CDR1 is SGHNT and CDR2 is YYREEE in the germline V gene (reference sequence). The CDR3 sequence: CASSIRDRVTIYGYTF. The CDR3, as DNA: TGTGCCAGCAGCATACGAGACAGGGTAACAATCTATGGCTACACCTTC. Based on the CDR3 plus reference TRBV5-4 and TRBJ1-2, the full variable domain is ETGVTQSPTHLIKTRGQQVTLRCSSQSGHNTVSWYQQALGQGPQFIFQYYREEENGRGNFPPRFSGLQFPNYSSELNVNALELDDSALYLCASSIRDRVTIYGYTFGSGTRLTVV.

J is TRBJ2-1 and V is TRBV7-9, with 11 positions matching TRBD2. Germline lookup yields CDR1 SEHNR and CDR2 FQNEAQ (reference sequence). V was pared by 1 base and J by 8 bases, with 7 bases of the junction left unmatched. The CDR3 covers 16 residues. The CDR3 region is CASSLGTSGLSDEQFF. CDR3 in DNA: TGTGCCAGCAGCTTAGGGACTAGCGGGTTGTCAGATGAGCAGTTCTTC.

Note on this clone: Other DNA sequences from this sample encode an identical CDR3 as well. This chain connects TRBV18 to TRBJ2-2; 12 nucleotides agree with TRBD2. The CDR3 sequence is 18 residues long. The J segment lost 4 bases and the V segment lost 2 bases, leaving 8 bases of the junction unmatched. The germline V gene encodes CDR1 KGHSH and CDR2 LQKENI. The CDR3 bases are TGTGCCAGCTCACCAAGGCTAGCGGGAGGGCCAGGCACCGGGGAGCTGTTTTTT. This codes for CASSPRLAGGPGTGELFF. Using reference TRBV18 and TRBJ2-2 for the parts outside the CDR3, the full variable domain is NAGVMQNPRHLVRRRGQEARLRCSPMKGHSHVYWYRQLPEEGLKFMVYLQKENIIDESGMPKERFSAEFPKEGPSILRIQQVVRGDSAAYFCASSPRLAGGPGTGELFFGEGSRLTVL.

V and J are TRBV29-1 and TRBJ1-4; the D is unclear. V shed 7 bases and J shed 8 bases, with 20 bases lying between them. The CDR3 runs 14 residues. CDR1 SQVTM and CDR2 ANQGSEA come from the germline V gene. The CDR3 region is CSGASPERGEKLFF. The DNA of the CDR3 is TGCAGCGGGGCGAGTCCGGAACGTGGGGAAAAACTGTTTTTT.

CDR3 sequence reads: CASSVVEGDVYNEQFF. The CDR3 DNA is TGTGCCAGCAGTGTCGTAGAGGGGGACGTCTACAATGAGCAGTTCTTC. The chain employs TRBV6-4 and TRBJ2-1; TRBD1 is a possible D gene (6 bases). The CDR3 spans 16 residues. Germline CDR1 MRHNA, CDR2 SNTAGT. Trimming cost V 4 bases and J 3 bases, with 16 bases left between them.